This TCR beta chain appears in the sequencing data of a study of cytomegalovirus exposure and HLA in healthy donors. There were likely unrecorded immune exposures, though donors were nominally healthy when sampled. The CDR3 has 16 amino acids. V dropped 0 bases and J dropped 5; count of bases not matched to a gene: 8. Germline CDR1 and CDR2: SGDLS and YYNGEE. PCR was performed using 60 Vbeta and 13 Jbeta primers. TCRdb keeps only in-frame clones here, not all; method: immunoSEQ multiplex PCR. The sample lists 150,000 to 200,000 clones, around two thirds seen once, with 8% to 13% in the top ten. The gene calls are TRBV9 and TRBJ2-1; 7 bases are shared with TRBD2. The specimen sequenced was PBMCs. The TCR sequence derives from a man aged 25 to 45 in good health and CMV-seropositive. In nucleotides, the CDR3 is TGTGCCAGCAGCGTAGTTCGGGCTAGCGGCGACAATGAGCAGTTCTTC. Translated: CASSVVRASGDNEQFF.